This T cell receptor (beta chain) is from a study of T cell clonality in common variable immunodeficiency. Blood samples were heparinized, roughly 5 to 8.5 ml per donor. CDR1 and CDR2 from the germline V gene are SEHNR and FQNEAQ (reference sequence). This CDR3 is built from 13 residues. V lost 1 base, J lost 4 bases, and 7 bases lay in between. Assay used: immunoSEQ multiplex PCR; TCRdb lists only in-frame clones, some missing. The table records under 40,000 clones without singletons, the ten largest covering 3%. This clone came up many times. Antigen unknown. Sequencing ends 3 residues short of the CDR3 end; the germline J gene provides the rest. Study findings and constraints: In common variable immunodeficiency, TCR beta chains reportedly carried fewer deletions and N-nucleotide insertions. Authors noted CVID clonality's cause needs subpopulation repertoire sequencing. Compared with controls, CVID subjects had fewer shared TCRbeta clones.

The rearrangement links TRBV7-9 to TRBJ1-2, with D tentatively TRBD1 (5 bases). The receptor comes from a person aged 18 to 70 in good health. Material for sequencing was peripheral blood mononuclear cells. This chain's CDR3 is CASSLEGIYGYTF. The part of the CDR3 DNA that was read is TGTGCCAGCAGCTTAGAGGGGATCTATGGC.